This TCR beta chain was sequenced for a study of cytomegalovirus exposure and HLA in healthy donors (TCRdb year 2017). Regarding the complete study: In an earlier analysis of fewer than 750 of the donors, under 300 Gb of sequence data and 90 million to 130 million unique TCR beta sequences from about 180 million T cells were reported. About 280 gigabases of sequencing data and 70 million to 95 million unique TCR sequences made up an early release that covered 500 to 700 HLA-typed donors. Among the roughly 370 genotyped donors, 81% belonged to the genetic ancestry cluster associated with self-reported Caucasian donors. The study aimed to test whether cataloging public T cell receptors could reveal signatures of past pathogen exposure. The study profiled the T cell repertoires of more than 500 subjects by immunosequencing and related them to cytomegalovirus serostatus. A separate validation cohort of 90 to 150 different subjects was used in addition to the approximately 700-subject first cohort. To predict cytomegalovirus infection status, the study combined high-throughput TCR immunosequencing, statistical association of individual TCRs with disease status, and machine learning. A later analysis re-examined previously published TCR beta repertoires from more than 650 donors and added high-resolution HLA genotyping to investigate patterns of TCR occurrence. Rather than drawing on any new phenotypic data, the later analysis identified candidate immune exposures from TCR beta sequences and the way those sequences occurred across donors. An earlier analysis of 500 to 650 of the donors applied high-throughput TCR beta sequencing to assess whether each TCR beta V gene segment acted as functional or pseudogenic. Alongside the repertoire data, information on donor age, sex, ethnicity and CMV serostatus was compiled. Genome-wide SNP genotypes for about 55% of the roughly 670 donors were used in a later genetic analysis, which treated that subset as a discovery cohort. All discovery cohort repertoires had been generated on a single sequencing platform. Class I and class II HLA loci were covered by the typing at four-digit resolution. Typing coverage differed by locus: A, B, C, DRB1 and DQB1 were typed in roughly 620-630 donors, DQA1 in 522, DPA1 in 600 to 610, and DPB1 in roughly 450. Because of strong linkage in the cohort, roughly five DR-DQ haplotypes were treated as single units for association and clustering. Among about 400 genotyped donors of the cohort, an average of roughly 230,000 unique TCR beta nucleotide sequences was sequenced per donor, of which approximately 18% were non-productive.

For this clone: This receptor's antigen is unknown.

CDR3 length: 18 amino acids, cysteine to phenylalanine. Of the read, only the CDR3 DNA is kept; its 54 bases are in frame from base 1. For this chain, trimming is 5 bases at the V end and 2 bases at the J end, and the number of junction bases without a gene match is 14. CDR1 is given as SEHNR and CDR2 as FQNEAQ, both from the germline V gene (reference sequence). General conclusions and limits of the study: Correlated functional status among segregating V segments might reflect linkage disequilibrium, but an unknown experimental factor could not be ruled out. An earlier analysis of approximately 500 of the donors showed that most TCR beta V segments appeared in productive rearrangements either about 87% or about 30% of the time, which broadly matched IMGT annotations. The authors suggested that the approach could potentially be generalized to other disease states and immunological phenotypes. The classifier was reported to diagnose cytomegalovirus status with high specificity and sensitivity in both the original cohort and the validation cohort. A cluster of highly shared sequence variants was judged likely to represent a technical artifact of the sequencing pipeline. While some public TCRs were present in many individuals, most TCR sequences turned up only very rarely across donors. A further reported finding was that TCR beta sequences accurately predicted the HLA-A and HLA-B alleles for most subjects in the first cohort. Some IMGT-functional V segments, including TRBV6-2 and TRBV6-3, could not be distinguished by the 87-base-pair reads and were therefore excluded. The study listed 164 TCR beta chains as associated with cytomegalovirus. In a later analysis, TCR association rates were found to vary across HLA loci, with the most associated TCRs seen for DRB1 alleles and the fewest for HLA-C alleles. In a later analysis, most CMV-associated TCR beta chains were found to appear HLA-restricted, with HLA associations seemingly driven largely by CMV exposure. The presence/absence analyses assumed that sequencing depth was roughly uniform across donors, and that assumption may not be true. A few of the identified cytomegalovirus-associated TCR beta chains were confirmed in vitro to be specific for cytomegalovirus antigens. An association between a missense DCLRE1C variant and V-gene and J-gene trimming of TCR beta chains was found in a later genetic analysis and replicated in an independent cohort. According to a later analysis, parvovirus B19, influenza, CMV and Epstein-Barr virus appeared linked to several top co-occurrence clusters. In a later analysis, HLA-associated TCR beta chains showed more clonal expansion and lower generation probabilities than non-associated chains that were equally common. HLA typing was unavailable for some donors at each locus, so association tests used only the typed subset. Because counts were too low, seventeen rarely observed V segments, including chromosome 9 orphons, were excluded from the earlier analysis of under 650 of the donors. Immune exposure information for the cohort was limited to CMV serostatus. Assigning TCR associations to individual alleles was difficult when HLA alleles, especially DR and DQ, strongly co-occurred. Compared with the roughly 700-donor mean, donors in an Asian-associated ancestry cluster had fewer N-insertions in productive TCRs, according to a later genetic analysis. The cohort was sequenced for TCR beta chains only, and without alpha or paired-chain data the features that could be detected were limited. Specific HLA alleles were associated with roughly 17,000 TCR beta sequences at a false discovery rate of 0.05 in a later analysis.

In total, around 600 healthy bone marrow donors made up the cohort. At the time of sampling, every cohort member was nominally healthy, though immune exposures that went unrecorded were likely present. The donor tested CMV seropositive and was one of the 289 seropositive cohort members. Each donor provided a peripheral blood sample, and peripheral blood mononuclear cells were used for TCR beta sequencing. The Qiagen DNeasy Blood Extraction Kit was used to extract genomic DNA from the blood cell samples. Library preparation employed the immunoSEQ multiplex PCR assay. A mixture of 60 forward primers for TCR Vbeta segments and 13 reverse primers for TCR Jbeta segments was used in the multiplex PCR. The CDR3 region of rearranged TCR beta genes was amplified from genomic DNA by a multiplex PCR assay. The Illumina HiSeq System was used to sequence the amplified TCR beta libraries as 87-base-pair reads. As for the original processing: A later analysis counted tens of millions of unique TCR beta chains across the 670 or so repertoires, and about 10 million of these chains were shared by at least two donors. To remove PCR and sequencing errors, raw reads were error-corrected and collapsed into unique sequences using a nearest-neighbor algorithm that merged closely related sequences. Alignment of CDR3 sequences to IMGT reference sequences was used to assign V, D and J gene segments. For a sequence to be retained, a match of at least six nucleotides to both a V gene segment and a J gene segment was required. A rearrangement counted as productive if the CDR3 had no stop codons and remained in frame with V and J, and every other rearrangement counted as non-productive. CDR3 was defined by IMGT convention, running from the second conserved V-encoded cysteine to the conserved J-encoded phenylalanine. In an earlier analysis of roughly 610 of the donors, sequences lacking an unambiguous match to a single V gene segment were excluded. An earlier analysis of a few hundred of the donors classified V segments as functional when productive rearrangements were above 56.7% and as segregating when the standard deviation between donors was above 5%. A statistical classification framework was built to diagnose cytomegalovirus status from the catalog of TCR beta chain sequences. V and J gene assignment, in a later analysis, came from comparing TCR nucleotide sequences with IMGT/GENE-DB human TR gene sequences. In a later analysis, CDR3 sequences and most-parsimonious VDJ recombination scenarios were assigned using the TCRdist pipeline. In a later analysis, every TCR beta chain was defined by the combination of its CDR3 amino acid sequence and its V-gene family, and reads without a unique V-gene family were dropped. As a way to deal with suspected cross-contamination and a sequencing artifact, a later analysis dropped approximately 590 nucleotide sequences that were highly shared and had low generation probability. For each public chain, a later analysis derived a clonal expansion index from normalized ranks of inferred template counts within each repertoire. A later analysis computed generation probabilities with a VDJ recombination model fitted to out-of-frame rearrangements, and checked the results against IGoR. Hypergeometric tests were used in a later analysis to score TCR-TCR, TCR-HLA and TCR-CMV co-occurrence, with a repertoire-size bias correction applied to the TCR pairs. In a later analysis, false discovery rates were estimated by permuting HLA or CMV assignments 20 times. In a later analysis, co-occurring TCRs were grouped using DBSCAN, and TCRdist sequence similarity was added for clustering within HLA-allele-positive subsets. Repertoires with fewer than 30,000 or more than 120,000 public chains, plus five repertoires with anomalous nucleotide sharing, were excluded from co-occurrence clustering. TCRdb obtained this table from immuneACCESS and retained in-frame rearrangements with V and J assigned. These tables miss some clones; where compared with another copy, unresolved V genes account for less than half of the shortfall, and the remainder is unexplained. For V, J and clone size, that table is used; D and trimming come from the DNA. The data table for this sample lists about 88,000 clones. The top ten constitute 5.5% of the sample.

This clonotype was sampled from a girl aged 5 to 17 in good health and CMV-seropositive. The rearrangement combines TRBV7-9 with TRBJ2-2; 7 middle bases align to TRBD1. The specimen was PBMCs. The base sequence is TGTGCCAGCAGCCGGGGACAGTTTGCGGCCGCAAACACCGGGGAGCTGTTTTTT. It encodes CASSRGQFAAANTGELFF.